The 29 T cell receptor beta chains presented below share a single source sample, sequenced in a study of blood T cell repertoires in COVID-19. Only in-frame clones appear in the TCRdb table, and some are missing; sequencing was by immunoSEQ multiplex PCR. The sample shows some 190,000 clones, 80% of them seen only once. The sequenced material came from PBMCs or T cells enriched from blood (not recorded which). These receptors all come from a man in his thirties or forties with acute COVID-19.

The sample holds many counts of this clone. Germline and junction disagree at one end, which may indicate a read error. The chain has TRBV5-4 and TRBJ2-5, with TRBD2 as a possible D gene (6 bases). Looked up from germline, CDR1 is SGHNT and CDR2 is YYREEE (reference sequence). This CDR3 has 15 residues. CDR3 in amino acids: CASSLGLANRETQYF. The CDR3 DNA reads as TGTGCCAGCAGTTTGGGACTCGCTAATAGGGAGACCCAGTACTTC.

J is TRBJ2-2 and V is TRBV7-9; D ambiguous. The germline CDR1 and CDR2 sequences are SEHNR and FQNEAQ (reference sequence). The length of the CDR3 is 13 residues. V lost 3 bases and J 6 bases, leaving 8 bases between the germline ends. The CDR3 sequence: CASSFSDSGELFF. In nucleotides, the CDR3 is TGTGCCAGCAGCTTCTCCGACTCCGGGGAGCTGTTTTTT.

The chain combines TRBV4-1 with TRBJ2-7; 7 positions agree with TRBD1. The germline gives CDR1 MGHRA, CDR2 YSYEKL. V dropped 4 bases and J dropped 1; count of bases not matched to a gene: 10. The CDR3 extends over 16 amino acids. CDR3 DNA: TGCGCCAGCAGCCCTACAACAGGGGCCAAATCCTACGAGCAGTACTTC. Amino acid sequence: CASSPTTGAKSYEQYF.

The chain links TRBV25-1 to TRBJ1-1; D is unresolved. The CDR3 runs to 13 residues. Germline lookup yields CDR1 MGHDK and CDR2 SYGVNS. Trimming took 1 base from V and 4 from J, leaving 7 bases between them. The CDR3 spells CASSEWWSTEAFF. In DNA, the CDR3 is TGTGCCAGCAGTGAATGGTGGAGCACTGAAGCTTTCTTT.

The chain employs TRBV5-1 and TRBJ1-2; TRBD1 aligns across 10 bases. The CDR3 has 18 residues. From germline, CDR1 is SGHRS and CDR2 YFSETQ. V trimming: 3 bases; J trimming: 3 bases; junction bases outside the gene matches: 14. CDR3 residues: CASSSVSGTGAGDYGYTF. CDR3 bases: TGCGCCAGCAGCTCCGTAAGTGGGACAGGGGCAGGTGACTATGGCTACACCTTC.

The CDR3 nucleotides read TGCGCCAGCAGCTTCTCCCCTCCGACAGGGTCAGGACATGCAACTAATGAAAAACTGTTTTTT. It encodes CASSFSPPTGSGHATNEKLFF. The chain uses TRBV5-1 and TRBJ1-4; 7 bases line up with TRBD1. Germline V gives CDR1 SGHRS, CDR2 YFSETQ. The CDR3 runs 21 residues. The V and J ends lost 2 bases and 0 bases, in that order; junction bases with no gene match: 19.

The J gene is TRBJ1-3, the V gene TRBV30; D is uncertain. CDR1 GTSNPN and CDR2 SVGIG come from the germline V gene (reference sequence). This CDR3 comprises 14 residues. V lost 2 bases to trimming and J lost 0 bases, with 8 bases between them. In nucleotides, the CDR3 is TGTGCCTGGAGTCTAAGCCTCTCTGGAAACACCATATATTTT. Protein sequence: CAWSLSLSGNTIYF.

This sequence joins TRBV19 and TRBJ1-6; 9 bases align to TRBD1. Germline CDR1 is LNHDA and CDR2 is SQIVND (reference sequence). This CDR3 is 13 amino acids long. V trimming: 9 bases; J trimming: 10 bases; junction bases outside the gene matches: 7. The CDR3, as DNA: TGTGCCAGCCGGGACAGGGCTCGGTCACCCCTCCACTTT. It is translated as CASRDRARSPLHF.

The chain combines TRBV30 with TRBJ2-3; D remains ambiguous. Looked up from germline, CDR1 is GTSNPN and CDR2 is SVGIG (reference sequence). The CDR3 is made up of 13 amino acids. Trimming cost V 2 bases and J 6 bases, with 12 bases left between them. The chain's CDR3 is CAWSPLDLDTQYF. CDR3 bases: TGTGCCTGGAGTCCTTTAGATTTGGATACGCAGTATTTT.

This clone has more than one count but fewer than ten. Written as DNA, the CDR3 is TGTGCCACCAGCGAGGGAAATTACAATGAGCAGTTCTTC. Amino acids: CATSEGNYNEQFF. This chain uses TRBV15 with TRBJ2-1; D perhaps matches TRBD2 (5 bases). The length of the CDR3 is 13 residues. Germline assignment: CDR1 LNHNV and CDR2 YYDKDF (reference sequence). Trimming cost V 5 bases and J 4 bases, with 9 bases left between them.

In its sample, this clone was seen a few times. This sequence joins TRBV6-5 and TRBJ1-1; D may be TRBD1 (6 bases). Trimming cost V 1 base and J 6 bases, with 12 bases left between them. This CDR3 spans 14 amino acids. Per germline, CDR1 MNHEY and CDR2 SVGAGI. This CDR3 is CASSYFGGGAEAFF. As DNA, the CDR3 is TGTGCCAGCAGTTACTTTGGGGGCGGCGCTGAAGCTTTCTTT.

The V gene is TRBV19, the J gene TRBJ1-5, with 7 bases identical to TRBD1. From germline, CDR1 is LNHDA and CDR2 SQIVND (reference sequence). The CDR3 length is 15 residues. The trim removed 3 bases at V and 7 bases at J, leaving 9 bases unmatched. For the CDR3, the DNA is TGTGCCAGTAGTATCGCAGGGGGGCGGGACCAGCCCCAGCATTTT. As protein: CASSIAGGRDQPQHF.

The chain is built from TRBV7-9 and TRBJ1-1; TRBD1 might be the D (5 bases). The CDR3 runs 13 residues. Germline V gene sequence: CDR1 SEHNR, CDR2 FQNEAQ (reference sequence). V shed 7 bases and J shed 1 base, with 10 bases lying between them. The CDR3 loop is CASTFGGNTEAFF. CDR3 bases: TGTGCCAGCACATTCGGGGGGAACACTGAAGCTTTCTTT.

This chain connects TRBV5-6 to TRBJ1-1, with unresolved D. The V end lost 0 bases, the J end lost 10 bases, and 16 bases lay between the germline ends. Per the germline V gene, CDR1 is SGHDT and CDR2 is YYEEEE. CDR3 length: 14 amino acids. DNA for the CDR3: TGTGCCAGCAGCTTGGCCGCTGTTACTAGTCGAGCTTTCTTT. Its protein is CASSLAAVTSRAFF.

The chain uses TRBV7-3 and TRBJ2-4; D may be TRBD2 (6 bases). V gave up 5 bases and J gave up 9 bases, with 11 bases separating them. The CDR3 extends over 12 amino acids. Germline lookup yields CDR1 SGHTA and CDR2 FQGTGA. CDR3 nucleotides: TGTGCCAGCAGCCTGTCCGGGGGCATTCAGTACTTC. It codes for CASSLSGGIQYF. The whole variable domain, filled in from reference TRBV7-3 and TRBJ2-4, reads GAGVSQTPSNKVTEKGKYVELRCDPISGHTALYWYRQSLGQGPEFLIYFQGTGAADDSGLPNDRFFAVRPEGSVSTLKIQRTERGDSAVYLCASSLSGGIQYFGAGTRLSVL.

V usage is TRBV4-1 and J usage is TRBJ2-3; D gene uncertain. Germline CDR1 reads MGHRA; CDR2 reads YSYEKL. CDR3 length equals 17 residues. The V gene lost 0 bases and the J gene lost 0 bases, with 13 bases spanning the gap. CDR3 nucleotide sequence: TGCGCCAGCAGCCAAGAGAACAGAAACCCTAGCACAGATACGCAGTATTTT. This sequence encodes CASSQENRNPSTDTQYF.

The count of this clone is one. The chain employs TRBV18 and TRBJ2-2, with TRBD1 matching over 8 bases. There are 17 residues in the CDR3. The J segment lost 4 bases and the V segment lost 3 bases, leaving 10 bases of the junction unmatched. CDR1 and CDR2 from the germline V gene are KGHSH and LQKENI. The DNA for the CDR3 is TGTGCCAGCTCACCCTCCCGGACAGGGACGGTCACCGGGGAGCTGTTTTTT. Amino acid sequence: CASSPSRTGTVTGELFF. Full variable domain (rest looked up from reference TRBV18 and TRBJ2-2): NAGVMQNPRHLVRRRGQEARLRCSPMKGHSHVYWYRQLPEEGLKFMVYLQKENIIDESGMPKERFSAEFPKEGPSILRIQQVVRGDSAAYFCASSPSRTGTVTGELFFGEGSRLTVL.

This rearrangement joins TRBV2 to TRBJ1-6, with D perhaps TRBD1 (5 bases). V gave up 6 bases and J gave up 7 bases, with 22 bases separating them. The CDR3 runs 17 residues. Germline V gives CDR1 SNHLY, CDR2 FYNNEI. The CDR3 nucleotides are TGTGCCAGCAGCCCTTGGGGGGGGATGGGGCAGAATTCACCCCTCCACTTT. Amino acid sequence: CASSPWGGMGQNSPLHF.

The chain recombines TRBV4-1 with TRBJ2-5; D may be TRBD1 (6 bases). Germline CDR1 MGHRA, CDR2 YSYEKL. Deletions cut 4 bases from V and 5 bases from J, with 14 bases between. The CDR3 loop spans 14 amino acids. Here the CDR3 reads CASSPGQVYETQYF. The CDR3 nucleotides are TGCGCCAGCAGCCCGGGACAAGTTTACGAGACCCAGTACTTC.

The chain combines TRBV2 with TRBJ1-3; tentatively, D is TRBD1 (5 bases). The CDR3 loop spans 14 amino acids. Germline-derived CDR1 and CDR2 are SNHLY and FYNNEI. V was shortened by 1 base and J by 2 bases, with 6 bases between the two germline ends. Here the CDR3 reads CASSEGQPGNTIYF. The CDR3 DNA is TGTGCCAGCAGTGAAGGACAGCCTGGAAACACCATATATTTT.

The genes are TRBV9 and TRBJ1-6; D might be TRBD1 (5 bases). The ends were cut back, 7 bases at V and 6 bases at J, with 14 bases in the middle. CDR1 is SGDLS, CDR2 YYNGEE, per germline. The CDR3 length is 14 residues. CDR3 in amino acids: CASSLGPTNSPLHF. The CDR3 coding sequence is TGTGCCAGCTCGCTGGGGCCTACTAATTCACCCCTCCACTTT.

This clone appeared once. This chain connects TRBV15 to TRBJ1-5; D is possibly TRBD1 (5 bases). Germline loops: CDR1 LNHNV, CDR2 YYDKDF (reference sequence). The CDR3 has 16 amino acids. The V gene lost 3 bases and the J gene lost 0 bases, with 12 bases spanning the gap. As DNA, the CDR3 is TGTGCCACCAGCAGCGCAGGGTCTTTTAGCAATCAGCCCCAGCATTTT. This translates into CATSSAGSFSNQPQHF.

This clone was seen more than once but under ten times. The chain recombines TRBV28 with TRBJ1-2, with D hard to call. The CDR3 contains 12 residues. The germline V and J ends were trimmed by 7 bases and 4 bases, with 10 bases remaining between them. The V gene's germline CDR1 is MDHEN and CDR2 SYDVKM. The DNA of the CDR3 is TGTGCCAGCACCCCCGGAGTCTATGGCTACACCTTC. Its translation: CASTPGVYGYTF.

The chain recombines TRBV6-1 with TRBJ2-3, with D perhaps TRBD2 (6 bases). Deletions cut 5 bases from V and 5 bases from J, with 17 bases between. CDR3 size: 15 residues. Germline V lookup: CDR1 MNHNS, CDR2 SASEGT. The CDR3 DNA follows: TGTGCCAGCAGTAAACCCGGGGGAATTCTAGATACGCAGTATTTT. Its translation is CASSKPGGILDTQYF.

This clone has just one count. The gene calls are TRBV14 and TRBJ2-7, with TRBD1 identical over 8 bases. J was trimmed by 4 bases and V by 4 bases; bases with no gene match: 6. Looked up from germline, CDR1 is SGHDN and CDR2 is FVKESK. This CDR3 region has 14 residues. The CDR3 region is CASSPWTGLYEQYF. Written as DNA, the CDR3 is TGTGCCAGCAGCCCGTGGACAGGGTTATACGAGCAGTACTTC.

The rearrangement links TRBV30 to TRBJ1-2; 12 nucleotides line up with TRBD1. The CDR3 covers 13 residues. V shed 8 bases and J 4 bases; nucleotides not matched to a gene: 5. The germline gives CDR1 GTSNPN, CDR2 SVGIG (reference sequence). The CDR3, as DNA: TGTGCCAGAGGGACAGGGGGCGTCTATGGCTACACCTTC. Protein: CARGTGGVYGYTF. The complete variable domain, with remaining parts taken from reference TRBV30 and TRBJ1-2, reads SQTIHQWPATLVQPVGSPLSLECTVEGTSNPNLYWYRQAAGRGLQLLFYSVGIGQISSEVPQNLSASRPQDRQFILSSKKLLLSDSGFYLCARGTGGVYGYTFGSGTRLTVV.

The chain joins TRBV6-4 to TRBJ2-3, with 12 bases identical to TRBD1. V dropped 8 bases and J dropped 6; count of bases not matched to a gene: 9. This CDR3 has 15 amino acids. Germline V gene data show CDR1 as MRHNA and CDR2 as SNTAGT. The CDR3 coding sequence is TGTGCCAGCCATCCCGGGACAGGGGGCCTTGATACGCAGTATTTT. This encodes CASHPGTGGLDTQYF.

This clone was observed a handful of times. The V and J genes are TRBV7-3 and TRBJ1-5; a possible D gene is TRBD1 (6 bases). The V end lost 7 bases, the J end lost 2 bases, and 9 bases lay between the germline ends. Germline CDR1 and CDR2: SGHTA and FQGTGA. CDR3 length equals 13 residues. CDR3 DNA: TGTGCCAGCAACTACAGGGGCAATCAGCCCCAGCATTTT. Its translation is CASNYRGNQPQHF.

The chain joins TRBV13 to TRBJ2-1; D is possibly TRBD1 (6 bases). The CDR3 has 15 amino acids. V was clipped by 2 bases and J by 4 bases, with 12 bases between them. CDR1 and CDR2 from the germline V gene are PRHDT and FYEKMQ (reference sequence). DNA for the CDR3: TGTGCCAGCAGCTTAAGGGGGTACCCTTACAATGAGCAGTTCTTC. This encodes CASSLRGYPYNEQFF. Supplemented by reference TRBV13 and TRBJ2-1, the full variable domain reads AAGVIQSPRHLIKEKRETATLKCYPIPRHDTVYWYQQGPGQDPQFLISFYEKMQSDKGSIPDRFSAQQFSDYHSELNMSSLELGDSALYFCASSLRGYPYNEQFFGPGTRLTVL.